The rows below give T cell receptor beta chains drawn from one sample of a study of cytomegalovirus exposure and HLA in healthy donors. Clones were read by immunoSEQ multiplex PCR, and TCRdb kept only the in-frame ones, dropping some. The repertoire holds approximately 260,000 clones, with just over 85% as singletons. What was sequenced was PBMCs. These receptor sequences come from a young woman in good health and CMV-seronegative. The CDR3 runs from the conserved cysteine through the conserved F or W. D genes are given only for firm matches. Expanded clones get a size class; other rows say once, few or many, or leave the size out.

d_call clone_size v_call cdr3_aa
NA NA TRBV9 CASSPRMGGNTGELFF
NA NA TRBV11-3 CASSPLQGNGPDTQYF
NA NA TRBV28 CASSLWTRTDTQYF
NA NA TRBV2 CASKFVYIGNNTEAFF
NA once TRBV18 CASSPRAEGETQYF
NA NA TRBV5-6 CASSRRQFQETQYF
NA NA TRBV9 CASSVYGGRLGVGNQPQHF
TRBD2 NA TRBV7-2 CASSPRATSGGSSVDTQYF
NA NA TRBV6-1 CASSEALSGARGKLFF
NA NA TRBV9 CASSPPNTEAFF
NA NA TRBV6-5 CASSRGGAGNTIYF
NA NA TRBV4-2 CASSQESESNTEAFF
NA NA TRBV6-5 CASRPRHGAAGELFF
TRBD2 NA TRBV11-3 CASSFHRTRAGELFF
TRBD2 few TRBV10-3 CAISGGGDEQYF
TRBD1 few TRBV4-3 CASSHSLRTGKYNQPQHF
NA NA TRBV7-9 CASSLRVTDGYTF
TRBD1 once TRBV27 CASSFAFHPPDRENTEAFF
NA NA TRBV4-1 CASSQENEKRRGFEQYF
NA NA TRBV7-2 CASSLRGSAGVYGYTF
NA NA TRBV28 CASSLAAGNEQFF
TRBD1 NA TRBV28 CASISTGDGYTF
TRBD1 NA TRBV6-5 CASSYSTGTEAFF
NA NA TRBV6-5 CAIKRRYNSPLHF
TRBD1 NA TRBV7-3 CASSLTPPGQVPYGYTF
NA NA TRBV30 CAWSDFYSYNEQFF
NA NA TRBV2 CASRQGLTNTEAFF
NA NA TRBV7-2 CASSSESSYNSPLHF
TRBD2 NA TRBV5-1 CASSLEGLAGGPYEQFF
NA NA TRBV6-1 CASSGTSPGGYTF
TRBD1 NA TRBV27 CASSLRNRGANEKLFF
NA once TRBV2 CASSGYLAEAFF
TRBD1 NA TRBV29-1 CSVGTGGDYGYTF
TRBD1 NA TRBV6-1 CASSERGLTGELFF
NA few TRBV19 CASSMMAGNTEAFF
NA NA TRBV2 CASRLSDTQYF
TRBD1 NA TRBV10-3 CAISKGQGIRNTIYF
TRBD1 NA TRBV5-1 CASSPWGAGGSMETQYF
TRBD1 NA TRBV14 CASSTRGIYGYTF
TRBD1 NA TRBV5-1 CASSPGQSQETQYF
NA NA TRBV11-2 CASSLVGRTNEKLFF
TRBD2 NA TRBV4-1 CASSQVSGGPFYEQYF
TRBD1 NA TRBV2 CASRGQGQPQHF
NA NA TRBV6-5 CASSYGRDNYGYTF
TRBD1 NA TRBV27 CASSASTGERAYEQYF
TRBD1 NA TRBV6-5 CASTSLGQGKTQYF
NA NA TRBV29-1 CSVLRVEGWDEQFF
TRBD1 NA TRBV7-9 CASSFGDSRNEQYF
TRBD2 NA TRBV6-5 CASSLAGGPVEQYF
NA few TRBV7-9 CASSPGQGKGHQPQHF
TRBD1 NA TRBV27 CASSFSGGAGGELFF
TRBD2 NA TRBV5-1 CASTLRGSQETQYF
NA NA TRBV29-1 CSVSSPYEQYF
NA NA TRBV10-3 CAISESHRAVYEQYF
NA NA TRBV5-6 CASSLGQDVETQYF
NA NA TRBV9 CASSVVAGVGSPLHF
NA NA TRBV27 CASSLSVGGIFYEQYF
NA NA TRBV5-1 CASSFGVSGNTIYF
TRBD1 NA TRBV6-4 CASSVVPGGEEAFF